These T cell receptor beta chains were read from a single sample in a study of T cells after yellow fever vaccination. MiXCR, applied by TCRdb to the 5' RACE reads, yields one record per CDR3 protein. This table has approximately 510,000 distinct CDR3 sequences, around a fifth appearing once. The specimen was PBMCs, collected 21 days after the first yellow fever vaccination. The receptors were gathered from a man between 18 and 35 years old who received the YFV17D yellow fever vaccine. Both conserved end residues are part of each CDR3. The D gene is left open where the match is weak. Some rows have no size entry. The others give once, few or many, or a class for an expanded clone.

d_call	v_call	j_call	clone_size	cdr3_nt	cdr3_aa
NA	TRBV20-1	TRBJ2-2	NA	TGCAGTGCTAGAGTGGGAGGATACACCGGGGAGCTGTTTTTT	CSARVGGYTGELFF
TRBD1	TRBV9	TRBJ2-3	few	TGTGCCAGCAGCGTAGAAGGGGGCTCGAGCACAGATACGCAGTATTTT	CASSVEGGSSTDTQYF
NA	TRBV4-1	TRBJ1-4	NA	TGCGCCAGCAGCAAAGGACAGTCAACTAATGAAAAACTGTTTTTT	CASSKGQSTNEKLFF
TRBD2	TRBV7-6	TRBJ2-7	few	TGTGCCAGCAGCCCGGGACTACTCTCCTACGAGCAGTACTTC	CASSPGLLSYEQYF
TRBD2	TRBV5-6	TRBJ2-3	NA	TGTGCCAGCAGCCCGCCGGGACTAGCGGGGTGGGGAGATACGCAGTATTTT	CASSPPGLAGWGDTQYF
NA	TRBV6-5	TRBJ2-1	NA	TGTGCCACCAAGTTCGACTTAGGGGCCCCCAATGGCAATGAGCAGTTCTTC	CATKFDLGAPNGNEQFF
TRBD2	TRBV27	TRBJ2-5	NA	TGTGCCAGCACTAGCGGGGGGGCCGACGAGACCCAGTACTTC	CASTSGGADETQYF
NA	TRBV7-2	TRBJ2-2	NA	TGTGCCAGCAGCTTTAGGGGGGGGAACACCGGGGAGCTGTTTTTT	CASSFRGGNTGELFF
NA	TRBV6-1	TRBJ2-7	NA	TGTGCCAGCAGCACCGGTATGCCGGTGTACGAGCAGTACTTC	CASSTGMPVYEQYF
TRBD1	TRBV7-9	TRBJ2-3	NA	TGTGCCAGCAGCGGACAGGGGGCAGCAGATACGCAGTATTTT	CASSGQGAADTQYF
NA	TRBV3-1	TRBJ1-5	NA	TGTGCCAGCAGCTATGGACAGTCCAATCAGCCCCAGCATTTT	CASSYGQSNQPQHF
TRBD2	TRBV20-1	TRBJ2-5	many	TGCAGTGCTAGGGCTAGCGGGGAACAAGAGACCCAGTACTTC	CSARASGEQETQYF
TRBD1	TRBV7-3	TRBJ2-1	many	TGTGCCAGCAGCTTGACAGGGGGCCCCACAGATGAGCAGTTCTTC	CASSLTGGPTDEQFF
NA	TRBV13	TRBJ2-5	few	TGTGCCAGCAGCGACACAGGGAGGGAAGGAGAGACCCAGTACTTC	CASSDTGREGETQYF
NA	TRBV4-3	TRBJ2-2	NA	TGCGCCAGCAGCCAAGATATTAAGGGGCACACCGGGGAGCTGTTTTTT	CASSQDIKGHTGELFF
NA	TRBV7-2	TRBJ2-3	many	TGTGCCAGCAGCTTAGGATTAGCGTCTAGCACAGATACGCAGTATTTT	CASSLGLASSTDTQYF
NA	TRBV10-3	TRBJ1-3	few	TGTGCCATCAGTGAGTCGGATGGGTACGGAAACACCATATATTTT	CAISESDGYGNTIYF
TRBD1	TRBV6-1	TRBJ1-1	few	TGTGCCAGCAGCGACAGGGGTTTTGGTGAAGCTTTCTTT	CASSDRGFGEAFF
TRBD1	TRBV20-1	TRBJ1-6	once	TGCAGTGCTACCGAGGGGGCCGGGGCCTATAATTCACCCCTCCACTTT	CSATEGAGAYNSPLHF
NA	TRBV7-3	TRBJ2-2	NA	TGTGCCCGCAGTCCACCGCCCGGACAGACCGGCAACACCGGGGAGCTGTTTTTT	CARSPPPGQTGNTGELFF
NA	TRBV29-1	TRBJ1-1	NA	TGCAGCGTTGTGAGGACGGTGAACACTGAAGCTTTCTTT	CSVVRTVNTEAFF
TRBD2	TRBV20-1	TRBJ2-7	NA	TGCAGTGCTAGAGGGACTAGCGGGGTTTACGAGCAGTACTTC	CSARGTSGVYEQYF
TRBD2	TRBV20-1	TRBJ2-3	few	TGCAGTGCTAGAGCCAGCGGGGGGATGGCAGATACGCAGTATTTT	CSARASGGMADTQYF
TRBD1	TRBV6-5	TRBJ1-5	few	TGTGCCAGCAGTTACCACGGTGGGACAGGGGGGCTTAAGAGCAATCAGCCCCAGCATTTT	CASSYHGGTGGLKSNQPQHF
NA	TRBV20-1	TRBJ2-5	few	TGCAGTGCTCCGGCTAGCGTGCTTGCCAAGGAGACCCAGTACTTC	CSAPASVLAKETQYF
TRBD1	TRBV5-1	TRBJ2-2	NA	TGCGCCAGCAGCTCGACAGGGGACACCGGGGAGCTGTTTTTT	CASSSTGDTGELFF
NA	TRBV11-3	TRBJ2-2	NA	TGTGCCAGCAGCTTCGACAGGTCAACCGGGGAGCTGTTTTTT	CASSFDRSTGELFF
NA	TRBV6-2/TRBV6-3	TRBJ1-2	few	TGTGCCAGCAAGATCGAGAGGGGCAACTATGGCTACACCTTC	CASKIERGNYGYTF